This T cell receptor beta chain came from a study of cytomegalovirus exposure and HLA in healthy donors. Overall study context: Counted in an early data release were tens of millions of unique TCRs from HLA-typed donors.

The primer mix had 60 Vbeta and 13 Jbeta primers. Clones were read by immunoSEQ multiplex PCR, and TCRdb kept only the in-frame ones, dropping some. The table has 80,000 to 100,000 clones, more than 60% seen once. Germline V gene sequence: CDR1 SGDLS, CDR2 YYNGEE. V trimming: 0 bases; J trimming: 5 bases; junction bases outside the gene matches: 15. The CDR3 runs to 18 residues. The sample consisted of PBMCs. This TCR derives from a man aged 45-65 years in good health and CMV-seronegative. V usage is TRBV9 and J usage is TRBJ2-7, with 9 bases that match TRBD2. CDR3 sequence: CASSVGFAGGPVANEQYF. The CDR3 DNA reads TGTGCCAGCAGCGTAGGCTTCGCGGGAGGGCCAGTGGCGAACGAGCAGTACTTC.